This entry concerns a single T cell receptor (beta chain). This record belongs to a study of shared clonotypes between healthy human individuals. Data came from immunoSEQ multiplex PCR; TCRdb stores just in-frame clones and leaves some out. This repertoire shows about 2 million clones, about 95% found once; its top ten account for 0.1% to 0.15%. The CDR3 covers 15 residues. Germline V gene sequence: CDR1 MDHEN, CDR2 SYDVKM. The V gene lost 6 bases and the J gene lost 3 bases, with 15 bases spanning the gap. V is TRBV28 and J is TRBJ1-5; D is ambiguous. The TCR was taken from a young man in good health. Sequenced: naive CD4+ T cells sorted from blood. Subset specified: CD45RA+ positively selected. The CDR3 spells CASRFETSYNQPQHF. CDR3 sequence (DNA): TGTGCCAGCAGATTTGAGACCTCCTACAATCAGCCCCAGCATTTT.